This TCR beta chain comes out of a study of blood T cell repertoires in COVID-19. Study-wide context: Spain, Italy and the United States supplied samples that represented acute and convalescent COVID-19. Sample material is recorded as cDNA or gDNA derived from T cells, B-cell-depleted T cells, or PBMCs.

V was cut by 3 bases and J by 8 bases, with 13 bases left in between. The CDR3 length is 13 residues. Per the original data handling: Researchers report that nucleated cell counts were estimated from reference gene primer amplification. The data were produced by immunoSEQ multiplex PCR, yet TCRdb's version contains in-frame clones alone and is incomplete. The V and J calls and the clone size are those of that table, but D and trimming were determined from the DNA. The sample carries roughly 110,000 clones, 70% to 90% recorded once. The chain recombines TRBV12-3 or TRBV12-4 with TRBJ1-2; D is possibly TRBD1 (5 bases). Sequenced sample: peripheral blood. This sequence was found in a man between 40 and 49 years old with active or convalescent COVID-19. CDR3 DNA sequence: TGTGCCAGCAGTTTTACGGGGGGTGAAGGCTACACCTTC. Translation gives CASSFTGGEGYTF.